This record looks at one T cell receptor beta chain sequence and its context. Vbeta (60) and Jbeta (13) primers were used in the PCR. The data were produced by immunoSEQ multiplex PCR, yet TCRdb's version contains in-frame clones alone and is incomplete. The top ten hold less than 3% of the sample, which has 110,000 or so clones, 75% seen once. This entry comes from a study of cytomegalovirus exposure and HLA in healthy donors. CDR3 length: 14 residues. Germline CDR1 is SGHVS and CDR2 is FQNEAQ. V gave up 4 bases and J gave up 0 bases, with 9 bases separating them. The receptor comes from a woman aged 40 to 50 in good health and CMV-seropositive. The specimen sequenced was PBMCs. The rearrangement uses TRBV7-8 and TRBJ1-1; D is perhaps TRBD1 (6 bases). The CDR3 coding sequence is TGTGCCAGCAGCTCAGGGGCGCTGAACACTGAAGCTTTCTTT. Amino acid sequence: CASSSGALNTEAFF.